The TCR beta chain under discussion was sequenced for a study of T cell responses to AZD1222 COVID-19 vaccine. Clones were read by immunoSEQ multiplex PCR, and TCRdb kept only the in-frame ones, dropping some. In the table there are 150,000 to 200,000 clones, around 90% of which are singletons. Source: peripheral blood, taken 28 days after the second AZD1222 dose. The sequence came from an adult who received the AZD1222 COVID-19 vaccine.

CDR3 coding DNA: TGTGCCAGTTCTGGACTTTCTGGGGCCAACGTCCTGACTTTC. Protein product: CASSGLSGANVLTF. The chain recombines TRBV19 with TRBJ2-6; D is perhaps TRBD2 (5 bases). V shed 8 bases and J shed 1 base, with 9 bases lying between them. Per the germline V gene, CDR1 is LNHDA and CDR2 is SQIVND (reference sequence). This CDR3 comprises 14 residues.